Presented here are 10 T cell receptor beta chains from one specimen sequenced in a study of cytomegalovirus exposure and HLA in healthy donors. PCR primers comprised 60 Vbeta and 13 Jbeta primers. Data came from immunoSEQ multiplex PCR; TCRdb stores just in-frame clones and leaves some out. The sample has about 40,000 clones; 50% are singletons. Specimen: PBMCs. These receptors all come from a human donor in good health.

The rearrangement links TRBV7-9 to TRBJ2-1; 11 bases are shared with TRBD2. The CDR3 has 15 residues. V dropped 5 bases and J dropped 5; count of bases not matched to a gene: 5. Germline V gene data show CDR1 as SEHNR and CDR2 as FQNEAQ (reference sequence). The CDR3: CASSPGLAENNEQFF. The DNA of the CDR3 is TGTGCCAGCAGCCCGGGACTAGCGGAGAACAATGAGCAGTTCTTC. The full variable domain, in which reference TRBV7-9 and TRBJ2-1 provide the parts outside the CDR3, is DTGVSQNPRHKITKRGQNVTFRCDPISEHNRLYWYRQTLGQGPEFLTYFQNEAQLEKSRLLSDRFSAERPKGSFSTLEIQRTEQGDSAMYLCASSPGLAENNEQFFGPGTRLTVL.

Written as DNA, the CDR3 is TGTGCCAGCAGTTTAGGGGCGGGGTATAATGAGCAGTTCTTC. It specifies CASSLGAGYNEQFF. V gene TRBV28 combines with J gene TRBJ2-1, with a weak D call TRBD2 (6 bases). Between the trimmed V and J ends, which lost 2 bases and 7 bases, there was a span of 12 bases. Germline CDR1 is MDHEN and CDR2 is SYDVKM. CDR3 length: 14 amino acids. The variable domain in full, with the rest retrieved from reference TRBV28 and TRBJ2-1, is DVKVTQSSRYLVKRTGEKVFLECVQDMDHENMFWYRQDPGLGLRLIYFSYDVKMKEKGDIPEGYSVSREKKERFSLILESASTNQTSMYLCASSLGAGYNEQFFGPGTRLTVL.

V gene TRBV9 combines with J gene TRBJ1-1; a weak D match, TRBD1 (6 bases). Trimming shortened V by 6 bases and J by 0 bases, and 12 bases separated the two germline ends. This CDR3 is 14 amino acids long. Germline V CDR1 and CDR2: SGDLS, YYNGEE. The CDR3 nucleotides are TGTGCCAGCACCCCCGGACAGTTGAACACTGAAGCTTTCTTT. It yields the protein CASTPGQLNTEAFF.

This clone appeared a few times. CDR3 protein: CASSDPDRVSYNEQFF. The CDR3 DNA is TGCGCCAGCAGTGACCCCGACAGGGTCTCCTACAATGAGCAGTTCTTC. The chain links TRBV10-1 to TRBJ2-1, with 7 bases matching TRBD1. From germline, CDR1 is WNHNN and CDR2 SYGVQD (reference sequence). The J segment lost 0 bases and the V segment lost 3 bases, leaving 5 bases of the junction unmatched. CDR3 size: 16 residues.

The chain has TRBV5-1 and TRBJ2-7; D is perhaps TRBD2 (5 bases). Trimming pared 3 bases from V and 2 bases from J, leaving 15 bases between. Germline V CDR1 and CDR2: SGHRS, YFSETQ. This CDR3 comprises 15 residues. The CDR3, as DNA: TGCGCCAGCAGCTCATCGGGGAAGACCACCTACGAGCAGTACTTC. Translated: CASSSSGKTTYEQYF.

In this sample, this clone turned up a few times. The chain carries TRBV7-2 and TRBJ1-1; weak D call: TRBD1 (6 bases). Germline CDR1 reads SGHTA; CDR2 reads FQGNSA. Trimming removed 4 bases from V and 7 bases from J, with 7 bases in between. The CDR3 has 11 amino acids. The CDR3 is CASSSRGEAFF. CDR3 nucleotides: TGTGCCAGCAGCTCCAGGGGTGAAGCTTTCTTT. The full variable domain, in which reference TRBV7-2 and TRBJ1-1 provide the parts outside the CDR3, is GAGVSQSPSNKVTEKGKDVELRCDPISGHTALYWYRQSLGQGLEFLIYFQGNSAPDKSGLPSDRFSAERTGGSVSTLTIQRTQQEDSAVYLCASSSRGEAFFGQGTRLTVV.

V is TRBV2 and J is TRBJ2-7, with 7 bases fitting TRBD1. Germline V CDR1 and CDR2: SNHLY, FYNNEI. The CDR3 runs to 12 residues. The V gene end was trimmed by 5 bases and the J gene end by 4 bases; junction bases not matched to a gene: 2. The CDR3, as DNA: TGTGCCAGCAGTCCGACAGGGTACGAGCAGTACTTC. Its translation is CASSPTGYEQYF.

The rearrangement links TRBV6-6 to TRBJ1-2; 9 bases are a match to TRBD1. CDR1 is MNHNY and CDR2 is SVGAGI in the germline V gene (reference sequence). The J segment lost 0 bases and the V segment lost 10 bases, leaving 12 bases of the junction unmatched. The length of the CDR3 is 16 residues. As DNA, the CDR3 is TGTGCCACCAAGAACCCCGGACAGGGGACTAACTATGGCTACACCTTC. Its translation is CATKNPGQGTNYGYTF.

The V gene is TRBV6-5, the J gene TRBJ1-3; D not resolved. Germline CDR1 reads MNHEY; CDR2 reads SVGAGI. Trimming took off 7 bases at V and 2 bases at J, with 6 bases between the two ends. The CDR3 is 12 residues long. CDR3 coding DNA: TGTGCCAGCACTCAGACTGGAAACACCATATATTTT. Amino acid sequence: CASTQTGNTIYF.

J is TRBJ1-2 and V is TRBV14; D ambiguous. Trimming pared 4 bases from V and 0 bases from J, leaving 12 bases between. This CDR3 has 15 residues. CDR1 SGHDN and CDR2 FVKESK come from the germline V gene. CDR3 nucleotide sequence: TGTGCCAGCAGCCCCCCGGGTCTAGCTAACTATGGCTACACCTTC. Translating it yields CASSPPGLANYGYTF.